These 18 T cell receptor beta chains came from one sample sequenced in a study of blood T cell repertoires in COVID-19. Profiling relied on immunoSEQ multiplex PCR, and the TCRdb table lists in-frame clones only, not all of them. The sample yields a few hundred thousand clones, over 70% seen once. Sequenced sample: peripheral blood. The receptors shown here come from a woman between 70 and 85 years old with COVID-19, enrolled during active disease.

This clone was seen once. This rearrangement joins TRBV7-2 to TRBJ2-3; no clear D. Looked up from germline, CDR1 is SGHTA and CDR2 is FQGNSA. The CDR3 covers 16 residues. Trimming took off 6 bases at V and 4 bases at J, with 20 bases between the two ends. The CDR3 region is CASSPMVPQAADTQYF. CDR3 nucleotides: TGTGCCAGCAGTCCCATGGTCCCCCAAGCCGCAGATACGCAGTATTTT. Drawing the rest from reference TRBV7-2 and TRBJ2-3, the complete variable domain is GAGVSQSPSNKVTEKGKDVELRCDPISGHTALYWYRQSLGQGLEFLIYFQGNSAPDKSGLPSDRFSAERTGGSVSTLTIQRTQQEDSAVYLCASSPMVPQAADTQYFGPGTRLTVL.

The chain has TRBV28 and TRBJ2-7, with TRBD1 identical over 8 bases. CDR1 and CDR2 (germline): MDHEN, SYDVKM. V lost 5 bases, J lost 8 bases, and 8 bases stayed unmatched. The CDR3 extends over 13 amino acids. The CDR3 DNA sequence: TGTGCCAGCAGTAGCCCAGGGGGCGGAAAGCAGTACTTC. It specifies CASSSPGGGKQYF. Together with reference TRBV28 and TRBJ2-7, the CDR3 gives the full variable domain: DVKVTQSSRYLVKRTGEKVFLECVQDMDHENMFWYRQDPGLGLRLIYFSYDVKMKEKGDIPEGYSVSREKKERFSLILESASTNQTSMYLCASSSPGGGKQYFGPGTRLTVT.

The CDR3 region is CAWTPGTDNEKLFF. Here the CDR3 DNA reads TGTGCCTGGACCCCCGGGACAGATAATGAAAAACTGTTTTTT. The V call is TRBV30, the J call TRBJ1-4; TRBD1 aligns across 7 bases. Germline loops: CDR1 GTSNPN, CDR2 SVGIG (reference sequence). There are 14 residues in the CDR3. J lost 4 bases, V lost 4 bases, and 6 bases had no gene match. Supplemented by reference TRBV30 and TRBJ1-4, the full variable domain reads SQTIHQWPATLVQPVGSPLSLECTVEGTSNPNLYWYRQAAGRGLQLLFYSVGIGQISSEVPQNLSASRPQDRQFILSSKKLLLSDSGFYLCAWTPGTDNEKLFFGSGTQLSVL.

V is TRBV30 and J is TRBJ2-7; weak D call: TRBD2 (5 bases). CDR1 is GTSNPN and CDR2 is SVGIG in the germline V gene (reference sequence). V was shortened by 0 bases and J by 3 bases, with 15 bases between the two germline ends. The CDR3 runs to 15 residues. The CDR3 region is CAWSVRGKEHYEQYF. The DNA for the CDR3 is TGTGCCTGGAGTGTACGAGGGAAGGAACACTACGAGCAGTACTTC.

This clone has more than one count but fewer than ten. V and J are TRBV10-3 and TRBJ1-2; perhaps TRBD1 as D (5 bases). The V gene lost 7 bases and the J gene lost 3 bases, with 12 bases spanning the gap. The germline V gene encodes CDR1 ENHRY and CDR2 SYGVKD. The CDR3 sequence is 13 residues long. The CDR3 here is CAINAGIDYGYTF. CDR3 DNA sequence: TGTGCCATCAATGCAGGGATCGACTATGGCTACACCTTC.

This chain joins TRBV4-1 and TRBJ2-7; D remains ambiguous. V was pared by 1 base and J by 0 bases, with 13 bases between. The CDR3 is 16 amino acids. Germline lookup yields CDR1 MGHRA and CDR2 YSYEKL. The CDR3 coding sequence is TGCGCCAGCAGCCAAGTAAACCAGGCAAGCTCCTACGAGCAGTACTTC. Amino acid sequence: CASSQVNQASSYEQYF.

A single count supports this clone. This sequence joins TRBV2 and TRBJ2-3, with 7 nucleotides matching TRBD1. With 7 bases clipped from V and 3 bases from J, the junction kept 4 bases outside the gene matches. This CDR3 is built from 13 residues. Germline V gene sequence: CDR1 SNHLY, CDR2 FYNNEI. The CDR3 protein is CASTPRGTDTQYF. The CDR3 DNA reads as TGTGCCAGCACCCCCAGGGGGACAGATACGCAGTATTTT.

This clone was recorded only once. The V gene is TRBV30, the J gene TRBJ1-2; TRBD1 agrees at 7 bases. This CDR3 has 13 amino acids. J was trimmed by 4 bases and V by 7 bases; bases with no gene match: 9. The V gene's germline CDR1 is GTSNPN and CDR2 SVGIG (reference sequence). In DNA, the CDR3 is TGTGCCTCCGACAGGGATTTAGTCTATGGCTACACCTTC. It codes for CASDRDLVYGYTF.

The chain has TRBV28 and TRBJ1-4, with TRBD1 as a possible D gene (5 bases). The V gene's germline CDR1 is MDHEN and CDR2 SYDVKM. The CDR3 has 16 amino acids. The germline V and J ends were trimmed by 7 bases and 6 bases, with 21 bases remaining between them. CDR3 sequence: CASKPSFGHLYEKLFF. The CDR3 region has the DNA TGTGCCAGCAAACCCTCCTTCGGACATCTTTATGAAAAACTGTTTTTT.

The rearrangement joins TRBV5-5 to TRBJ2-1; 8 nucleotides line up with TRBD2. Germline V CDR1 and CDR2: SGHKS, YYEKEE (reference sequence). Trimming removed 2 bases from V and 7 bases from J; junction bases left unmatched: 8. The CDR3 has 15 residues. The CDR3 DNA follows: TGTGCCAGCAGCTTAGAGCGGGAGTTCAGGAATGAGCAGTTCTTC. This translates into CASSLEREFRNEQFF.

The V and J genes are TRBV2 and TRBJ2-1, with TRBD2 identical over 13 bases. V shed 6 bases, J shed 9 bases, and the junction held 8 bases outside the gene matches. There are 15 residues in the CDR3. CDR1 is SNHLY, CDR2 FYNNEI, per germline. CDR3 in DNA: TGTGCCAGCAGCTTACGGACTAGCGGGAGCGGTGAGCAGTTCTTC. This codes for CASSLRTSGSGEQFF.

The gene calls are TRBV5-1 and TRBJ2-7; 12 nucleotides match TRBD1. CDR1 is SGHRS and CDR2 is YFSETQ in the germline V gene. J gave up 5 bases and V 3 bases, and 3 bases lay outside the gene matches. This CDR3 comprises 14 residues. The CDR3 nucleotides read TGCGCCAGCAGCTCGGGACAGGGGGCCCACGAGCAGTACTTC. Its translation: CASSSGQGAHEQYF. Based on the CDR3 plus reference TRBV5-1 and TRBJ2-7, the full variable domain is KAGVTQTPRYLIKTRGQQVTLSCSPISGHRSVSWYQQTPGQGLQFLFEYFSETQRNKGNFPGRFSGRQFSNSRSEMNVSTLELGDSALYLCASSSGQGAHEQYFGPGTRLTVT.

The V gene is TRBV20-1, the J gene TRBJ1-6; TRBD1 agrees at 9 bases. With 3 bases clipped from V and 9 bases from J, the junction kept 6 bases outside the gene matches. The length of the CDR3 is 14 residues. Germline V gene lookup returns CDR1 DFQATT and CDR2 SNEGSKA (reference sequence). The CDR3 region is CSASLQGAGSPLHF. CDR3 DNA sequence: TGCAGTGCTAGTTTACAGGGGGCTGGTTCACCCCTCCACTTT.

This clone came up a few times. This chain connects TRBV5-1 to TRBJ2-7, with 11 bases fitting TRBD2. Germline CDR1 reads SGHRS; CDR2 reads YFSETQ. J gave up 2 bases and V 0 bases, and 7 bases lay outside the gene matches. The CDR3 is 17 amino acids. The CDR3 loop reads CASSLGSSGRIPYEQYF. As DNA, the CDR3 is TGCGCCAGCAGCTTGGGGTCTAGCGGGAGGATCCCCTACGAGCAGTACTTC.

This clone was counted a single time. V gene TRBV29-1 combines with J gene TRBJ2-2, with 9 bases that match TRBD1. The V segment lost 4 bases and the J segment 6 bases; nucleotides outside the gene matches: 6. The CDR3 contains 14 residues. Germline loops: CDR1 SQVTM, CDR2 ANQGSEA. The CDR3: CSVVGQGSAGELFF. In DNA, the CDR3 is TGCAGCGTTGTAGGACAGGGGTCCGCCGGGGAGCTGTTTTTT.

The chain carries TRBV4-1 and TRBJ1-2; 11 bases are shared with TRBD1. The germline V gene has CDR1 MGHRA and CDR2 YSYEKL. J was trimmed by 7 bases and V by 3 bases; bases with no gene match: 7. CDR3 length: 15 amino acids. CDR3 coding DNA: TGCGCCAGCAGCCAGCGGACAGGGGGCGCGGGTGGCTACACCTTC. Translated: CASSQRTGGAGGYTF.

The chain recombines TRBV7-2 with TRBJ1-5; D is uncertain. The CDR3 covers 14 residues. The germline V and J ends were trimmed by 5 bases and 0 bases, with 8 bases remaining between them. Germline lookup yields CDR1 SGHTA and CDR2 FQGNSA. The CDR3 region has the DNA TGTGCCAGCAGCCAACTCTATAGCAATCAGCCCCAGCATTTT. Translating gives CASSQLYSNQPQHF.

This clone was detected only once. This chain uses TRBV5-1 with TRBJ2-6; tentative D call: TRBD1 (5 bases). The germline V gene has CDR1 SGHRS and CDR2 YFSETQ. The CDR3 has 15 residues. V was cut by 5 bases and J by 4 bases, with 13 bases left in between. DNA for the CDR3: TGCGCCAGCAGATCTACAGGATCAGGGGCCAACGTCCTGACTTTC. Amino acid sequence: CASRSTGSGANVLTF.